This TCR beta chain appears in the sequencing data of a study of T cell responses to AZD1222 COVID-19 vaccine. This CDR3 contains 17 residues. Clones were sequenced by immunoSEQ multiplex PCR, and TCRdb holds only the in-frame ones, with some missing. Altogether about 130,000 clones are present, 70% to 90% being singletons, with the ten largest covering under 2%. The chain employs TRBV21-1 and TRBJ2-3; the table gives TRBD2 as D, unverified against the DNA. TRBV21-1 is marked as a pseudogene. This sample comprised peripheral blood, obtained on day 0 of AZD1222 vaccination. This TCR came from an adult in good health. The CDR3, as DNA: TGTGCCAGCAGGAAAAGGTCGACTAGCGGGATCACAGATACGCAGTATTTT. Protein sequence: CASRKRSTSGITDTQYF.